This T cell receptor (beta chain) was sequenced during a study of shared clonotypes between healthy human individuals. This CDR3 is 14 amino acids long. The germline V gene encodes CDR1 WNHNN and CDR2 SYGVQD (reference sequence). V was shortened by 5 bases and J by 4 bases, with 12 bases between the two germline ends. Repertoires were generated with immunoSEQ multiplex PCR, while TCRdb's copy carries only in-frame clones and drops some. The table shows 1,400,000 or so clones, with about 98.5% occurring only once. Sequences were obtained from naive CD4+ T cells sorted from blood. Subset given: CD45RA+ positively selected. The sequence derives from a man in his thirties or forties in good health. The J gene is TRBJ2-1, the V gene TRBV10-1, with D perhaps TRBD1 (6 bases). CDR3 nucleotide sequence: TGCGCCAGCAGTTTCACGACAGGTTACAATGAGCAGTTCTTC. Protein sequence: CASSFTTGYNEQFF.